Below, 14 T cell receptor beta chains from the same sample are listed, as sequenced in a study of T cell clonotyping in hematopoietic cell transplantation. Using immunoSEQ multiplex PCR, the repertoire was profiled, and TCRdb retains in-frame clones only, with some absent. The table has around 15,000 clones, roughly 58% seen once. The specimen comprised PBMCs, sampled 30 days after allogeneic stem cell transplant. Receptors were obtained from a male patient in his fifties or sixties who had an allogeneic stem cell transplant from an unrelated donor, so T cells may come from the graft donor. Some clones in this sample may be carry-over from other donors' samples.

The chain joins TRBV25-1 to TRBJ1-6; 11 bases map to TRBD1. Germline loops: CDR1 MGHDK, CDR2 SYGVNS. The CDR3 contains 14 residues. The V segment lost 4 bases and the J segment 9 bases; nucleotides outside the gene matches: 2. The CDR3 here is CASSAGTGGSPLHF. DNA for the CDR3: TGTGCCAGCAGTGCAGGGACAGGGGGTTCACCCCTCCACTTT.

The rearrangement links TRBV14 to TRBJ1-2, with D possibly being TRBD1 (5 bases). Looked up from germline, CDR1 is SGHDN and CDR2 is FVKESK. The CDR3 is 14 amino acids. V was shortened by 1 base and J by 1 base, with 7 bases between the two germline ends. The CDR3 region is CASSQVGGNYGYTF. CDR3 DNA sequence: TGTGCCAGCAGCCAAGTGGGGGGTAACTATGGCTACACCTTC.

The chain employs TRBV29-1 and TRBJ1-1, with 7 bases identical to TRBD1. The length of the CDR3 is 14 residues. The junction had 6 bases not matched to a gene; V was cut back by 4 bases and J by 1 base. Germline-derived CDR1 and CDR2 are SQVTM and ANQGSEA. The DNA for the CDR3 is TGCAGCGTTGGTATCGACAGGGAGAACACTGAAGCTTTCTTT. Translation: CSVGIDRENTEAFF.

This clone occurred once. J is TRBJ2-1 and V is TRBV30; D might be TRBD2 (6 bases). This CDR3 has 14 amino acids. Germline CDR1 is GTSNPN and CDR2 is SVGIG (reference sequence). Between the trimmed V and J ends, which lost 3 bases and 3 bases, there was a span of 12 bases. The CDR3 coding sequence is TGTGCCTGGAGGTTAGCGGACGTCTACAATGAGCAGTTCTTC. Its protein product is CAWRLADVYNEQFF.

This chain connects TRBV28 to TRBJ2-5; tentative D call: TRBD2 (7 bases). CDR3 length equals 16 residues. The ends were cut back, 3 bases at V and 3 bases at J, with 17 bases in the middle. Germline values: CDR1 MDHEN, CDR2 SYDVKM. CDR3 in amino acids: CASSLVGKGGEETQYF. The CDR3, as DNA: TGTGCCAGCAGTTTGGTGGGCAAAGGGGGGGAAGAGACCCAGTACTTC. Drawing the rest from reference TRBV28 and TRBJ2-5, the complete variable domain is DVKVTQSSRYLVKRTGEKVFLECVQDMDHENMFWYRQDPGLGLRLIYFSYDVKMKEKGDIPEGYSVSREKKERFSLILESASTNQTSMYLCASSLVGKGGEETQYFGPGTRLLVL.

The chain combines TRBV11-2 with TRBJ1-2; TRBD1 might be the D (5 bases). Germline assignment: CDR1 SGHAT and CDR2 FQNNGV. The CDR3 spans 15 residues. V lost 5 bases and J lost 6, with 19 bases in between. CDR3 in DNA: TGTGCCAGCAGCCCTAGTTGGGTGGCAGGGAATGGCTACACCTTC. As protein: CASSPSWVAGNGYTF.

The rearrangement uses TRBV7-2 and TRBJ2-2, with a possible D match to TRBD2 (5 bases). The CDR3 runs to 16 residues. Germline-derived CDR1 and CDR2 are SGHTA and FQGNSA. V was trimmed by 1 base and J by 3 bases, leaving 12 bases between them. CDR3: CASSLGGGWDTGELFF. CDR3 sequence (DNA): TGTGCCAGCAGCTTAGGAGGCGGGTGGGACACCGGGGAGCTGTTTTTT.

The chain carries TRBV6-5 and TRBJ1-2; D is uncertain. CDR1 MNHEY and CDR2 SVGAGI come from the germline V gene. Deletions cut 8 bases from V and 2 bases from J, with 6 bases between. This CDR3 region has 11 residues. The CDR3 here is CASRTNYGYTF. The CDR3 nucleotides are TGTGCCAGCCGCACCAACTATGGCTACACCTTC.

The chain is built from TRBV4-3 and TRBJ1-6; 7 bases agree with TRBD1. CDR1 and CDR2 (germline): LGHNA, YSLEER. The CDR3 has 16 amino acids. The trim removed 4 bases at V and 6 bases at J, leaving 9 bases unmatched. The CDR3 bases are TGCGCCAGCAGCCCGGCCGACGACAGGGCTAATTCACCCCTCCACTTT. It yields the protein CASSPADDRANSPLHF.

This clone has a handful of counts. V is TRBV30 and J is TRBJ1-2; maybe TRBD1 (6 bases). Germline V gene data show CDR1 as GTSNPN and CDR2 as SVGIG (reference sequence). This CDR3 region has 11 residues. V lost 3 bases and J 8 bases, leaving 10 bases between the germline ends. The CDR3 is CAWSPGEGYTF. DNA of the CDR3: TGTGCCTGGAGCCCAGGGGAAGGCTACACCTTC. Together with reference TRBV30 and TRBJ1-2, the CDR3 gives the full variable domain: SQTIHQWPATLVQPVGSPLSLECTVEGTSNPNLYWYRQAAGRGLQLLFYSVGIGQISSEVPQNLSASRPQDRQFILSSKKLLLSDSGFYLCAWSPGEGYTFGSGTRLTVV.

The chain couples TRBV4-3 to TRBJ2-7; possibly TRBD2 for D (6 bases). This CDR3 is 15 amino acids long. Trimming left V 1 base short and J 3 bases short, with 13 bases between. Germline CDR1 is LGHNA and CDR2 is YSLEER. The CDR3 loop is CASSQGTRAGYEQYF. CDR3 in DNA: TGCGCCAGCAGCCAAGGGACGCGAGCGGGCTACGAGCAGTACTTC.

CDR3 nucleotides: TGTGCCAGTAGTAGCGGGGGATCAGGCTACGAGCAGTACTTC. Protein sequence: CASSSGGSGYEQYF. This chain links TRBV19 with TRBJ2-7; TRBD2 aligns across 7 bases. Germline CDR1 is LNHDA and CDR2 is SQIVND (reference sequence). V lost 4 bases and J lost 3; bases outside the gene matches: 6. This CDR3 comprises 14 residues. The full variable domain, in which reference TRBV19 and TRBJ2-7 provide the parts outside the CDR3, is DGGITQSPKYLFRKEGQNVTLSCEQNLNHDAMYWYRQDPGQGLRLIYYSQIVNDFQKGDIAEGYSVSREKKESFPLTVTSAQKNPTAFYLCASSSGGSGYEQYFGPGTRLTVT.

The chain employs TRBV2 and TRBJ1-4; D might be TRBD1 (5 bases). Per germline, CDR1 SNHLY and CDR2 FYNNEI. CDR3 length: 14 amino acids. V was pared by 3 bases and J by 2 bases, with 7 bases between. In DNA form, the CDR3 reads TGTGCCAGCAGTGATTCAGGGACTAATGAAAAACTGTTTTTT. Encoded protein: CASSDSGTNEKLFF.

This sequence joins TRBV29-1 and TRBJ2-2, with 7 bases aligning to TRBD1. Per the germline V gene, CDR1 is SQVTM and CDR2 is ANQGSEA. The CDR3 is 14 amino acids. Trimming took 6 bases from V and 5 from J; bases not matched to a gene: 9. This CDR3 is CSVVTGDGTGELFF. The CDR3 DNA is TGCAGCGTAGTAACAGGGGATGGGACCGGGGAGCTGTTTTTT.